This TCR beta chain was obtained from a study of shared clonotypes between healthy human individuals. TCRdb's table, derived via immunoSEQ multiplex PCR, lists solely in-frame clones and lacks some. The table records about 2.1 million clones, about 92% of them present only once. This clone has only one observation. After removal of 5 bases from V and 6 bases from J, the junction contained 11 bases not matched to a gene. From germline, CDR1 is MNHEY and CDR2 SVGAGI. The CDR3 extends over 15 amino acids. CD45RO-negative CD8 cells positively selected for CCR7 made up the naive population, which excluded terminally differentiated effector memory CD45RA+ cells.

This clonotype was sampled from a man aged 18-30 years in good health. Some clones in this sample may be carry-over from other donors' samples. The specimen sequenced was naive CD8+ T cells from PBMCs. The rearrangement joins TRBV6-5 to TRBJ2-7, with 9 nucleotides matching TRBD1. CDR3: CASSTLGTGPVEQYF. Written as DNA, the CDR3 is TGTGCCAGCAGTACCCTAGGGACAGGGCCCGTCGAGCAGTACTTC.